The 17 T cell receptor beta chains below come from one sample, sequenced in a study of blood T cell repertoires in COVID-19. The data were produced by immunoSEQ multiplex PCR, yet TCRdb's version contains in-frame clones alone and is incomplete. The data contain a few hundred thousand clones, under 90% of them singletons. The sequenced material came from peripheral blood. These TCRs come from a woman between 40 and 55 years old who had recovered from COVID-19.

CDR3 protein: CASSAGTANTEAFF. In DNA form, the CDR3 reads TGCGCCAGCAGCGCCGGGACAGCGAACACTGAAGCTTTCTTT. This chain connects TRBV5-1 to TRBJ1-1; TRBD1 matches 7 bases. The CDR3 totals 14 residues. Trimming at V came to 4 bases and at J to 1 base, leaving 4 bases not matched to a gene. Germline V gene lookup returns CDR1 SGHRS and CDR2 YFSETQ. Drawing the rest from reference TRBV5-1 and TRBJ1-1, the complete variable domain is KAGVTQTPRYLIKTRGQQVTLSCSPISGHRSVSWYQQTPGQGLQFLFEYFSETQRNKGNFPGRFSGRQFSNSRSEMNVSTLELGDSALYLCASSAGTANTEAFFGQGTRLTVV.

This clone turned up a few times. The rearrangement links TRBV27 to TRBJ2-1; 14 bases match TRBD2. Trimming took 5 bases from V and 9 from J; bases not matched to a gene: 9. CDR1 and CDR2 from the germline V gene are MNHEY and SMNVEV (reference sequence). There are 16 residues in the CDR3. CDR3 amino acids: CASSPGLAGASGEQFF. In nucleotides, the CDR3 is TGTGCCAGCAGTCCGGGACTAGCGGGAGCAAGTGGTGAGCAGTTCTTC.

The chain combines TRBV30 with TRBJ2-3, with TRBD2 identical over 7 bases. Germline trimming cut 2 bases from V and 2 bases from J; bases unmatched to any gene: 4. Looked up from germline, CDR1 is GTSNPN and CDR2 is SVGIG (reference sequence). The CDR3 is made up of 14 amino acids. The CDR3 loop is CAWSHTSDTDTQYF. The CDR3 coding sequence is TGTGCCTGGAGTCACACTAGCGACACAGATACGCAGTATTTT.

The chain recombines TRBV6-2 or TRBV6-3 with TRBJ2-7; weak D call: TRBD1 (6 bases). Trimming removed 2 bases at V and 5 bases at J, with 13 bases between. This CDR3 region has 14 residues. Per germline, CDR1 MNHEY and CDR2 SVGEGT. The DNA for the CDR3 is TGTGCCAGCAGTTACGGGGCAGGGGACCACGAGCAGTACTTC. This gives the protein CASSYGAGDHEQYF.

On this clone: Other DNA sequences in the same sample also yield this CDR3. The V call is TRBV5-1, the J call TRBJ2-3, with D tentatively TRBD1 (5 bases). Germline CDR1 SGHRS, CDR2 YFSETQ. Trimming pared 2 bases from V and 1 base from J, leaving 8 bases between. The CDR3 loop spans 14 amino acids. The CDR3 nucleotides are TGCGCCAGCAGCTTCCAGGGTGGCACAGATACGCAGTATTTT. Its protein is CASSFQGGTDTQYF.

The gene calls are TRBV5-1 and TRBJ1-3; a possible D gene is TRBD1 (6 bases). There are 16 residues in the CDR3. From germline, CDR1 is SGHRS and CDR2 YFSETQ. Between the trimmed V and J ends, which lost 4 bases and 4 bases, there was a span of 18 bases. The CDR3 reads CASSPAGTTDGNTIYF. The DNA for the CDR3 is TGCGCCAGCAGCCCTGCCGGGACAACAGACGGAAACACCATATATTTT.

CDR3 nucleotide sequence: TGCAGCGATCGGACAGGGGGAACGCAGTATTTT. It is translated as CSDRTGGTQYF. The chain carries TRBV29-1 and TRBJ2-3; 10 positions match TRBD1. Germline V gene data show CDR1 as SQVTM and CDR2 as ANQGSEA. This CDR3 has 11 amino acids. V lost 7 bases to trimming and J lost 9 bases; unmatched junction nucleotides: 4.

The CDR3 DNA reads as TGTGCCAGCAGCGTAATAGAGACCCAGTACTTC. Encoded protein: CASSVIETQYF. The gene calls are TRBV2 and TRBJ2-5, with D uncertain. The CDR3 has 11 residues. The V and J ends lost 6 bases and 4 bases respectively, with 6 bases between them. Germline CDR1 and CDR2: SNHLY and FYNNEI.

The chain combines TRBV10-2 with TRBJ2-3; TRBD2 might be the D (7 bases). V was pared by 6 bases and J by 4 bases, with 14 bases between. The CDR3 is 14 residues long. Germline CDR1 and CDR2: WSHSY and SAAADI. The CDR3 DNA is TGCGCCAGCAGGGGGGCGGGAGTCGCAGATACGCAGTATTTT. It translates to CASRGAGVADTQYF.

The chain carries TRBV15 and TRBJ1-4; D is undetermined. Germline-derived CDR1 and CDR2 are LNHNV and YYDKDF (reference sequence). Trimming took off 1 base at V and 10 bases at J, with 13 bases between the two ends. The CDR3 length is 14 residues. CDR3 region: CATSRGRGGVKLFF. CDR3 in DNA: TGTGCCACCAGCAGAGGCCGGGGAGGAGTAAAACTGTTTTTT.

The V gene is TRBV7-2, the J gene TRBJ2-7, with TRBD2 identical over 11 bases. The CDR3 is 15 residues long. CDR1 and CDR2 from the germline V gene are SGHTA and FQGNSA. With 5 bases clipped from V and 4 bases from J, the junction kept 7 bases outside the gene matches. The CDR3: CASSLTSGMGYEQYF. CDR3 DNA sequence: TGTGCCAGCAGCCTGACTAGCGGGATGGGGTACGAGCAGTACTTC.

CDR3 DNA sequence: TGTGCCAGCACCCTAAGGACGGGACTAGCGGAGAACTACGAGCAGTACTTC. Its translation is CASTLRTGLAENYEQYF. This chain links TRBV21-1 with TRBJ2-7; the tabulated D call, TRBD2, remains unverified against the DNA. TRBV21-1 is deemed a pseudogene. The CDR3 sequence is 17 residues long.

This clone was picked up one time. The rearrangement links TRBV24-1 to TRBJ2-7, with 10 bases matching TRBD2. V was pared by 9 bases and J by 1 base, with 8 bases of the junction left unmatched. The CDR3 length is 15 residues. Germline V gene lookup returns CDR1 KGHDR and CDR2 SFDVKD. The CDR3 region has the DNA TGTGCCACCTCATCTAGCGGGAGCGGGTCCTACGAGCAGTACTTC. Protein: CATSSSGSGSYEQYF.

V and J are TRBV7-9 and TRBJ2-5, with 8 nucleotides matching TRBD1. Germline V gene data show CDR1 as SEHNR and CDR2 as FQNEAQ (reference sequence). Germline trimming cut 5 bases from V and 5 bases from J; bases unmatched to any gene: 10. This CDR3 has 15 amino acids. The CDR3 loop reads CASSPGQALSETQYF. DNA of the CDR3: TGTGCCAGCAGCCCGGGACAGGCTTTATCGGAGACCCAGTACTTC.

This clone was detected only once. The V and J genes are TRBV19 and TRBJ2-2, with 7 bases lining up with TRBD2. The CDR3 length is 17 residues. Germline CDR1 reads LNHDA; CDR2 reads SQIVND (reference sequence). J was trimmed by 0 bases and V by 1 base; bases with no gene match: 5. The CDR3 nucleotides read TGTGCCAGTAGTATAGGTAGCGGGCCTACGAACACCGGGGAGCTGTTTTTT. Encoded protein: CASSIGSGPTNTGELFF. Based on the CDR3 plus reference TRBV19 and TRBJ2-2, the full variable domain is DGGITQSPKYLFRKEGQNVTLSCEQNLNHDAMYWYRQDPGQGLRLIYYSQIVNDFQKGDIAEGYSVSREKKESFPLTVTSAQKNPTAFYLCASSIGSGPTNTGELFFGEGSRLTVL.

This clone is a singleton in its sample. The chain employs TRBV2 and TRBJ2-5; D is unclear. This CDR3 has 11 residues. Germline CDR1 reads SNHLY; CDR2 reads FYNNEI. The V and J ends lost 4 bases and 7 bases respectively, with 7 bases between them. Here the CDR3 DNA reads TGTGCCAGCAGTGTGACTGGGACCCAGTACTTC. Translated, it gives CASSVTGTQYF.

The chain carries TRBV21-1 and TRBJ1-1; the table's D call TRBD1 went unverified against the DNA. TRBV21-1 is termed a pseudogene. This CDR3 is built from 16 residues. CDR3 bases: TGTGCCAGCAGCAAAGGGATAGGGGGCGTCCGGACTGAAGCTTTCTTT. Translation: CASSKGIGGVRTEAFF.